Listed below are T cell receptor beta chains from one sample, sequenced in a study of cytomegalovirus exposure and HLA in healthy donors. TCRdb's copy holds only in-frame clones and misses some; the assay was immunoSEQ multiplex PCR. The sample holds roughly 56,000 clones, around 94% seen once. The sample comprised PBMCs. The receptors shown here come from a man aged 18 to 29 in good health and CMV-seronegative. Both conserved end residues are part of each CDR3. D genes are given only for firm matches. Size values are once, few and many counts, or a class for expanded clones, and some rows have none.

J	V	D	size	CDR3	DNA
TRBJ1-1	TRBV5-5	.	once	CASSLSVTENTEAFF	TGTGCCAGCAGCTTGTCTGTGACAGAGAACACTGAAGCTTTCTTT
TRBJ2-5	TRBV27	TRBD2	.	CASSLGTSRETQYF	TGTGCCAGCAGTTTAGGGACTAGCAGAGAGACCCAGTACTTC
TRBJ2-2	TRBV9	TRBD1	.	CASSVTGTGGSIGELFF	TGTGCCAGCAGCGTAACCGGGACAGGGGGCAGTATCGGGGAGCTGTTTTTT
TRBJ2-2	TRBV5-8	.	few	CASSHGQPTGELFF	TGTGCCAGCAGCCATGGACAACCGACCGGGGAGCTGTTTTTT
TRBJ1-1	TRBV10-1	.	.	CASSERTDTEAFF	TGCGCCAGCAGTGAAAGGACAGACACTGAAGCTTTCTTT
TRBJ2-7	TRBV7-3	.	.	CASSLSRLHEQYF	TGTGCCAGCAGCTTATCTCGACTCCACGAGCAGTACTTC
TRBJ2-5	TRBV5-6	.	.	CASSRSSGQETQYF	TGTGCCAGCAGCAGAAGCAGCGGACAAGAGACCCAGTACTTC
TRBJ2-5	TRBV30	TRBD2	.	CAWSVIGTTQETQYF	TGTGCCTGGAGTGTAATCGGGACTACTCAAGAGACCCAGTACTTC
TRBJ1-1	TRBV5-6	.	.	CASILRGREEAFF	TGTGCCAGCATCCTCCGGGGGAGGGAAGAAGCTTTCTTT
TRBJ2-7	TRBV7-9	.	few	CASSFTYRDEQYF	TGTGCCAGCAGCTTTACCTACAGGGACGAGCAGTACTTC
TRBJ1-2	TRBV7-9	TRBD1	.	CASSLAGQGLYGYTF	TGTGCCAGCAGCTTAGCAGGACAGGGTCTCTATGGCTACACCTTC
TRBJ1-1	TRBV6-6	TRBD1	.	CASSRPGQGNTEAFF	TGTGCCAGCAGTAGACCCGGACAGGGGAACACTGAAGCTTTCTTT
TRBJ2-3	TRBV29-1	.	.	CSLGGRTTDTQYF	TGCAGTCTAGGAGGGAGAACGACAGATACGCAGTATTTT
TRBJ2-5	TRBV6-1	.	.	CASKLSGAETQYF	TGTGCCAGCAAGCTTTCAGGGGCCGAGACCCAGTACTTC
TRBJ1-4	TRBV5-4	.	.	CASSRKGQDNEKLFF	TGTGCCAGCAGCCGGAAAGGCCAGGATAATGAAAAACTGTTTTTT
TRBJ1-5	TRBV18	.	once	CASSPPFGEVSNQPQHF	TGTGCCAGCTCACCACCGTTCGGGGAGGTGAGCAATCAGCCCCAGCATTTT
TRBJ1-1	TRBV4-3	TRBD1	.	CASGARGRIAFF	TGCGCCAGCGGCGCAAGGGGGCGAATAGCTTTCTTT
TRBJ2-2	TRBV7-9	TRBD1	.	CASSTRQGRYTGELFF	TGTGCCAGCAGCACCCGACAGGGGAGATACACCGGGGAGCTGTTTTTT
TRBJ1-1	TRBV30	.	.	CAWSVGRLTEAFF	TGTGCCTGGAGTGTCGGGAGGCTCACTGAAGCTTTCTTT
TRBJ2-1	TRBV28	TRBD2	.	CASSPGTTDYNEQFF	TGTGCCAGCAGTCCCGGGACTACCGACTACAATGAGCAGTTCTTC
TRBJ2-7	TRBV6-5	.	.	CASSYQLGPYEQYF	TGTGCCAGCAGTTACCAACTAGGCCCCTACGAGCAGTACTTC
TRBJ1-1	TRBV27	TRBD1	.	CASSLSDRGNTEAFF	TGTGCCAGCAGTTTATCGGACAGGGGGAACACTGAAGCTTTCTTT
TRBJ1-3	TRBV18	.	.	CASSPPPGSGNTIYF	TGTGCCAGCTCACCACCTCCAGGCTCTGGAAACACCATATATTTT
TRBJ2-7	TRBV7-9	.	.	CASSSPGTPYEQYF	TGTGCCAGCAGCTCCCCCGGGACACCCTACGAGCAGTACTTC
TRBJ2-5	TRBV7-9	TRBD2	.	CASSSLEYGGQETQYF	TGTGCCAGCAGTTCCCTGGAATACGGGGGGCAAGAGACCCAGTACTTC
TRBJ1-2	TRBV6-4	.	.	CASSDSFGYGYTF	TGTGCCAGCAGTGACTCGTTCGGTTATGGCTACACCTTC
TRBJ2-7	TRBV5-1	TRBD2	.	CASSPGAGTSYEQYF	TGCGCCAGCAGCCCTGGGGCCGGGACTAGCTACGAGCAGTACTTC
TRBJ2-3	TRBV30	TRBD2	.	CAWTSGAGVVADTQYF	TGTGCCTGGACCTCCGGGGCGGGAGTGGTTGCAGATACGCAGTATTTT
TRBJ1-3	TRBV19	.	.	CASSATESGNTIYF	TGTGCCAGTAGTGCGACAGAGTCTGGAAACACCATATATTTT
TRBJ2-2	TRBV18	TRBD2	.	CASSPRLVAGDPGELFF	TGTGCCAGCTCACCACGCTTGGTAGCGGGAGACCCCGGGGAGCTGTTTTTT
TRBJ1-4	TRBV11-2	.	few	CASSLSTGEKLFF	TGTGCCAGCAGCTTATCGACTGGTGAAAAACTGTTTTTT
TRBJ1-4	TRBV27	TRBD1	.	CASARALLTRGRNEKLFF	TGTGCCAGCGCCCGAGCCCTGCTAACCAGGGGGCGTAATGAAAAACTGTTTTTT
TRBJ2-3	TRBV7-8	.	.	CASSSEGLGGTDTQYF	TGTGCCAGCAGCTCCGAGGGACTGGGAGGCACAGATACGCAGTATTTT
TRBJ2-7	TRBV7-9	.	.	CASSLGQVDYEQYF	TGTGCCAGCAGCTTAGGACAGGTAGACTACGAGCAGTACTTC
TRBJ1-1	TRBV6-1	.	.	CASSGVPAGNTEAFF	TGTGCCAGCAGTGGGGTGCCGGCGGGGAACACTGAAGCTTTCTTT
TRBJ2-6	TRBV4-3	TRBD1	.	CASSQDGDRVTPGANVLTF	TGCGCCAGCAGCCAAGATGGGGACAGGGTAACCCCTGGGGCCAACGTCCTGACTTTC
TRBJ1-1	TRBV18	.	once	CASSPLHVQGEGNTEAFF	TGTGCCAGCTCACCGCTTCATGTACAGGGCGAGGGGAACACTGAAGCTTTCTTT
TRBJ1-2	TRBV19	.	once	CASRRSGDYGYTF	TGTGCCAGTAGGAGGTCGGGGGACTATGGCTACACCTTC
TRBJ2-7	TRBV27	.	.	CASSLLSAPRVYF	TGTGCCAGCAGTTTACTATCCGCCCCCCGGGTGTACTTC
TRBJ1-2	TRBV28	TRBD1	.	CASSRTGPGGYTF	TGTGCCAGCAGCCGGACAGGCCCTGGGGGCTACACCTTC
TRBJ1-1	TRBV7-9	.	.	CASSLVAGTTNTEAFF	TGTGCCAGCAGCTTAGTCGCCGGGACAACGAACACTGAAGCTTTCTTT
TRBJ2-7	TRBV7-2	TRBD2	.	CASKAETSQPRYEQYF	TGTGCCAGCAAGGCGGAGACTAGCCAGCCCCGCTACGAGCAGTACTTC
TRBJ2-5	TRBV5-1	.	once	CASSLEGGETQYF	TGCGCCAGCAGCTTGGAAGGAGGGGAGACCCAGTACTTC
TRBJ2-7	TRBV11-2	.	.	CASSLVNRGLGEQYF	TGTGCCAGCAGCTTAGTAAACAGGGGACTGGGCGAGCAGTACTTC
TRBJ1-1	TRBV30	.	.	CAWRPGGKNTEAFF	TGTGCCTGGAGACCCGGGGGAAAGAACACTGAAGCTTTCTTT
TRBJ2-2	TRBV6-5	TRBD1	.	CASSRLTGYTGELFF	TGTGCCAGCAGTCGCCTGACAGGGTACACCGGGGAGCTGTTTTTT
TRBJ1-5	TRBV2	TRBD1	.	CASSGQGNQPQHF	TGTGCCAGCAGCGGACAGGGGAATCAGCCCCAGCATTTT
TRBJ2-7	TRBV5-4	TRBD1	.	CASSADRGRMNYPYEQYF	TGTGCCAGCAGCGCGGACAGGGGGCGTATGAACTATCCCTACGAGCAGTACTTC
TRBJ2-2	TRBV5-1	TRBD1	few	CASSLGTGIGRELFF	TGCGCCAGCAGCTTGGGGACAGGGATTGGCCGGGAGCTGTTTTTT
TRBJ2-7	TRBV7-8	.	.	CASSASLSSYEQYF	TGTGCCAGCAGCGCCTCCTTGAGCTCCTACGAGCAGTACTTC
TRBJ1-2	TRBV6-4	.	.	CASSEGQGSNYGYTF	TGTGCCAGCAGTGAAGGGCAGGGGTCTAACTATGGCTACACCTTC
TRBJ2-1	TRBV18	TRBD1	.	CASSGRGPYNEQFF	TGTGCCAGCTCGGGCAGGGGGCCTTACAATGAGCAGTTCTTC
TRBJ2-7	TRBV28	.	.	CASISGGLEQYF	TGTGCCAGCATCTCAGGGGGGCTCGAGCAGTACTTC